The 24 T cell receptor beta chains listed next were all sequenced from one sample in a study of blood T cell repertoires in COVID-19. Assay used: immunoSEQ multiplex PCR; TCRdb lists only in-frame clones, some missing. In the table there are approximately 97,000 clones, 84% of which are singletons. The sample was peripheral blood. The receptors shown here come from a man aged 35 to 55 with active or convalescent COVID-19.

This CDR3 is CASSQAHSTYEQYF. The CDR3 nucleotides are TGTGCCAGCAGCCAAGCGCACAGTACTTACGAGCAGTACTTC. The genes are TRBV3-1 (or the pseudogene TRBV3-2) and TRBJ2-7; D call uncertain. This CDR3 region has 14 residues. Germline CDR1 reads LGHDT; CDR2 reads YNNKEL (reference sequence). Trimming cost V 1 base and J 4 bases, with 11 bases left between them.

V and J are TRBV6-5 and TRBJ1-6; TRBD1 agrees at 7 bases. Germline V lookup: CDR1 MNHEY, CDR2 SVGAGI. The CDR3 totals 15 residues. V lost 2 bases and J lost 6; bases outside the gene matches: 4. The CDR3 DNA sequence: TGTGCCAGCAGTTACAGGGGGCAGATTAATTCACCCCTCCACTTT. This sequence encodes CASSYRGQINSPLHF.

The chain uses TRBV5-4 and TRBJ2-7; 11 positions match TRBD2. V lost 4 bases, J lost 6 bases, and 15 bases stayed unmatched. The CDR3 is 17 amino acids. The V gene's germline CDR1 is SGHNT and CDR2 YYREEE (reference sequence). The CDR3 is CASSRSLPSGGLSEQYF. The CDR3, as DNA: TGTGCCAGCAGCCGATCCTTGCCTAGCGGGGGGCTCAGCGAGCAGTACTTC.

The V and J genes are TRBV19 and TRBJ1-2; D remains unclear. Germline V gives CDR1 LNHDA, CDR2 SQIVND (reference sequence). The CDR3 is 17 residues long. V lost 4 bases and J lost 2, with 20 bases in between. CDR3 sequence: CASSTPSLGRSNYGYTF. The CDR3, as DNA: TGTGCCAGTAGTACCCCCTCCTTGGGCAGATCAAACTATGGCTACACCTTC.

J is TRBJ1-6 and V is TRBV6-5, with a weak D call TRBD1 (6 bases). Deletions cut 2 bases from V and 2 bases from J, with 10 bases between. This CDR3 has 16 residues. Germline V lookup: CDR1 MNHEY, CDR2 SVGAGI. The CDR3 nucleotides read TGTGCCAGCAGTTACAGCCGACAGGCCTATAATTCACCCCTCCACTTT. Protein sequence: CASSYSRQAYNSPLHF.

The chain is built from TRBV15 and TRBJ1-6, with no clear D. Germline loops: CDR1 LNHNV, CDR2 YYDKDF (reference sequence). V was trimmed by 4 bases and J by 4 bases, leaving 5 bases between them. The CDR3 length is 13 residues. The CDR3 nucleotides are TGTGCCACCAGCAATCTATATAATTCACCCCTCCACTTT. Its translation is CATSNLYNSPLHF.

The chain is built from TRBV24-1 and TRBJ1-6, with D unresolved. The V end lost 7 bases, the J end lost 7 bases, and 13 bases lay between the germline ends. This CDR3 has 14 amino acids. CDR1 and CDR2 from the germline V gene are KGHDR and SFDVKD. CDR3 nucleotide sequence: TGTGCCACCAGCCCGATAAGCGAGAATTCACCCCTCCACTTT. Protein sequence: CATSPISENSPLHF.

The rearrangement joins TRBV9 to TRBJ2-1, with TRBD2 matching 8 bases. The CDR3 length is 17 residues. Germline V CDR1 and CDR2: SGDLS, YYNGEE. With 4 bases clipped from V and 0 bases from J, the junction kept 9 bases outside the gene matches. CDR3 amino acids: CASSNGRGFSSYNEQFF. DNA of the CDR3: TGTGCCAGCAGCAACGGGAGGGGCTTCAGCTCCTACAATGAGCAGTTCTTC. Drawing the rest from reference TRBV9 and TRBJ2-1, the complete variable domain is DSGVTQTPKHLITATGQRVTLRCSPRSGDLSVYWYQQSLDQGLQFLIQYYNGEERAKGNILERFSAQQFPDLHSELNLSSLELGDSALYFCASSNGRGFSSYNEQFFGPGTRLTVL.

This clone rates as medium-sized (0.01 to 0.1%). This rearrangement joins TRBV7-8 to TRBJ2-7; 11 positions agree with TRBD2. The junction had 13 bases not matched to a gene; V was cut back by 1 base and J by 5 bases. CDR3 size: 18 residues. Germline CDR1 reads SGHVS; CDR2 reads FQNEAQ. This CDR3 reads CASSLVQGTSGRGNEQYF. Written as DNA, the CDR3 is TGTGCCAGCAGCTTAGTGCAGGGGACTAGCGGCCGGGGGAACGAGCAGTACTTC.

V usage is TRBV6-2 or TRBV6-3 and J usage is TRBJ1-5; TRBD1 is a possible D gene (6 bases). Germline V gene sequence: CDR1 MNHEY, CDR2 SVGEGT. The CDR3 extends over 13 amino acids. V was cut by 5 bases and J by 11 bases, with 16 bases left in between. The CDR3 loop is CASSNGTPGTQHF. CDR3 coding DNA: TGTGCCAGCAGTAACGGGACACCGGGCACCCAGCATTTT.

The chain is built from TRBV25-1 and TRBJ2-5; 8 bases match TRBD1. The ends lost 5 bases at V and 1 base at J; junction bases unmatched: 9. CDR3 size: 16 residues. The V gene's germline CDR1 is MGHDK and CDR2 SYGVNS. CDR3 DNA sequence: TGTGCCAGCAGTCCCCTCCAGGGACAGGTCCAAGAGACCCAGTACTTC. Translating it yields CASSPLQGQVQETQYF.

V and J are TRBV11-1 and TRBJ1-4; 7 bases fit TRBD1. Unmatched junction bases numbered 5, after V lost 5 bases and J lost 2 bases. This CDR3 spans 15 amino acids. The germline V gene encodes CDR1 SGHAT and CDR2 FQDESV (reference sequence). Here the CDR3 DNA reads TGTGCCAGCAGCCCCCACAGGGGCACTAATGAAAAACTGTTTTTT. Its translation is CASSPHRGTNEKLFF. Full variable domain (remainder filled in from reference TRBV11-1 and TRBJ1-4): EAEVAQSPRYKITEKSQAVAFWCDPISGHATLYWYRQILGQGPELLVQFQDESVVDDSQLPKDRFSAERLKGVDSTLKIQPAELGDSAMYLCASSPHRGTNEKLFFGSGTQLSVL.

Only one count was recorded for this clone. This chain connects TRBV3-1 (or the pseudogene TRBV3-2) to TRBJ1-3; perhaps TRBD1 as D (5 bases). The length of the CDR3 is 15 residues. Trimming pared 2 bases from V and 2 bases from J, leaving 10 bases between. CDR1 is LGHDT, CDR2 YNNKEL, per germline (reference sequence). Here the CDR3 reads CASSQLSGAGNTIYF. CDR3 in DNA: TGTGCCAGCAGCCAATTGTCGGGGGCTGGAAACACCATATATTTT.

This clone is labeled medium-sized. The gene calls are TRBV14 and TRBJ2-3; TRBD2 matches at 12 bases. Looked up from germline, CDR1 is SGHDN and CDR2 is FVKESK. The CDR3 length is 16 residues. V was pared by 3 bases and J by 4 bases, with 5 bases of the junction left unmatched. The CDR3 is CASSQTSGGGADTQYF. The CDR3 nucleotides are TGTGCCAGCAGCCAGACTAGCGGGGGAGGCGCAGATACGCAGTATTTT.

This clone was observed a single time. The V and J genes are TRBV5-1 and TRBJ2-4; TRBD1 aligns across 11 bases. V shed 3 bases, J shed 7 bases, and the junction held 6 bases outside the gene matches. This CDR3 is 15 amino acids long. Germline V gives CDR1 SGHRS, CDR2 YFSETQ. For the CDR3, the DNA is TGCGCCAGCAGCTCAGTAGGACAGGGGGCTAACATTCAGTACTTC. Translated, it gives CASSSVGQGANIQYF.

The chain links TRBV2 to TRBJ2-2; 10 positions agree with TRBD2. The germline V gene encodes CDR1 SNHLY and CDR2 FYNNEI. This CDR3 contains 15 residues. Unmatched junction bases numbered 4, after V lost 7 bases and J lost 2 bases. The CDR3: CASNIAGGNTGELFF. In nucleotides, the CDR3 is TGTGCCAGCAACATAGCGGGGGGTAACACCGGGGAGCTGTTTTTT.

The gene calls are TRBV30 and TRBJ1-2; possible D gene TRBD1, 5 bases. V was shortened by 0 bases and J by 7 bases, with 15 bases between the two germline ends. The CDR3 length is 14 residues. The germline V gene encodes CDR1 GTSNPN and CDR2 SVGIG (reference sequence). The CDR3 DNA is TGTGCCTGGAGTGTTCTCCTCAGGGTGGGTGGCTACACCTTC. Amino acids: CAWSVLLRVGGYTF.

As concerns this clone: Different DNA sequences within this sample yield the same CDR3. V usage is TRBV5-1 and J usage is TRBJ1-1; D gene unclear. V was cut by 0 bases and J by 1 base, with 7 bases left in between. CDR1 and CDR2 from the germline V gene are SGHRS and YFSETQ. The CDR3 spans 14 residues. CDR3 residues: CASSLGGGNTEAFF. DNA for the CDR3: TGCGCCAGCAGCTTGGGTGGAGGGAACACTGAAGCTTTCTTT. Full variable domain (rest looked up from reference TRBV5-1 and TRBJ1-1): KAGVTQTPRYLIKTRGQQVTLSCSPISGHRSVSWYQQTPGQGLQFLFEYFSETQRNKGNFPGRFSGRQFSNSRSEMNVSTLELGDSALYLCASSLGGGNTEAFFGQGTRLTVV.

This chain joins TRBV6-2 or TRBV6-3 and TRBJ1-6, with 7 bases that match TRBD1. The V gene end was trimmed by 6 bases and the J gene end by 0 bases; junction bases not matched to a gene: 8. Germline CDR1 reads MNHEY; CDR2 reads SVGEGT. This CDR3 comprises 17 residues. CDR3 nucleotide sequence: TGTGCCAGCAGCTCCTTGACAGGGTTCTCCTATAATTCACCCCTCCACTTT. Its translation: CASSSLTGFSYNSPLHF.

As regards this clone: One junction end disagrees with the germline gene, perhaps due to a read error. The J gene is TRBJ1-1, the V gene TRBV7-7, with D unclear. The CDR3 loop spans 13 amino acids. Germline CDR1 reads SSHAT; CDR2 reads FNYEAQ (reference sequence). The CDR3 DNA follows: TGTGCTAGCAGTCGTACAGTGAACACTGAAGCTTTCTTT. It is translated as CASSRTVNTEAFF.

This clone has only one observation. The rearrangement joins TRBV10-3 to TRBJ2-7; 8 positions agree with TRBD1. Per germline, CDR1 ENHRY and CDR2 SYGVKD. Trimming at V came to 0 bases and at J to 6 bases, leaving 7 bases not matched to a gene. The CDR3 extends over 15 amino acids. The CDR3 DNA follows: TGTGCCATCAGTGAGTCGGGACAGGCCTCTCTCGAGCAGTACTTC. It is translated as CAISESGQASLEQYF.

V usage is TRBV6-5 and J usage is TRBJ1-4; D not resolved. The CDR3 covers 14 residues. CDR1 and CDR2 (germline): MNHEY, SVGAGI. V dropped 7 bases and J dropped 7 bases, with 16 bases sitting between them. The CDR3, as DNA: TGTGCCAGCACCCAGCGGGGTCTAGGTGAAAAACTGTTTTTT. Translated, it gives CASTQRGLGEKLFF.

J is TRBJ1-5 and V is TRBV3-1 (or the pseudogene TRBV3-2); perhaps TRBD1 as D (6 bases). The CDR3 is 14 residues long. Deletions cut 4 bases from V and 5 bases from J, with 12 bases between. Germline V CDR1 and CDR2: LGHDT, YNNKEL (reference sequence). The CDR3 DNA sequence: TGTGCCAGCAGCCCCCGGGACAATGATCAGCCCCAGCATTTT. Translation: CASSPRDNDQPQHF.

This clone has a count of ten or more. The chain links TRBV10-2 to TRBJ2-7, with D possibly TRBD2 on 5 matching bases. V was cut by 6 bases and J by 3 bases, with 9 bases left in between. CDR1 and CDR2 from the germline V gene are WSHSY and SAAADI. The CDR3 loop spans 12 amino acids. The CDR3 region is CASRAGDYEQYF. CDR3 in DNA: TGCGCCAGCAGGGCGGGTGACTACGAGCAGTACTTC.